Sequencing of this T cell receptor beta chain was carried out in a study of Ad26.COV2.S vaccination and SARS-CoV-2 variants. Study conclusions and caveats: It is possible that the TCR breadth and depth analyses underestimated the total T cell responses. People given the vaccine had a wider spike-specific TCR breadth than placebo recipients did. Recipients of either vaccine or placebo displayed similar breadth of non-spike TCRs.

Treatment meaning: over 15 received Ad26.COV2.S at low or high dose, single or two shots; about 5 received placebo; per-sample allocation not given. Samples analyzed were those drawn on day 63 after the first vaccine or placebo injection. It was an adult aged 18-55 years in Boston who was the donor. This clone has only a few counts. Its antigen is not known. The protocol was immunoSEQ multiplex PCR, while the TCRdb copy is restricted to in-frame clones and leaves out a portion. The sample carries over 400,000 clones, about 91% recorded once. Trimming removed 7 bases at V and 14 bases at J, with 14 bases between. Germline assignment: CDR1 LNHDA and CDR2 SQIVND (reference sequence). The length of the CDR3 is 10 residues.

Sequencing used peripheral blood, obtained in a trial of Ad26.COV2.S vaccine versus placebo. The clonotype originates from a person aged 18-65 years who received the Ad26.COV2.S COVID-19 vaccine or a placebo. V and J are TRBV19 and TRBJ1-1, with D maybe TRBD1 (6 bases). CDR3 DNA sequence: TGTGCCAGTACCATCCGGGGGCCCTTCTTT. This sequence encodes CASTIRGPFF.